This T cell receptor beta chain was obtained from a study of blood T cell repertoires in COVID-19. Turning to the study itself: Acute and convalescent COVID-19 samples came from the United States, Italy and Spain. The cDNA or gDNA used as material had been derived from T cells, B-cell-depleted T cells, or PBMCs.

Patients at the Seattle site were enrolled during active infection and followed longitudinally. In the source study's methods: Quantification of nucleated cells was approximated via reference gene primer amplification. TCRdb keeps only in-frame clones here, not all; method: immunoSEQ multiplex PCR. V and J calls and clone size are those listed in that table; D and trimming were worked out from the DNA. The sample lists over 200,000 clones; under 85% were seen once. CDR1 KGHDR and CDR2 SFDVKD come from the germline V gene. The ends lost 2 bases at V and 8 bases at J; junction bases unmatched: 5. The CDR3 covers 16 residues.

The chain has TRBV24-1 and TRBJ2-1; 13 bases agree with TRBD2. Sequencing input: peripheral blood. This clonotype was sampled from a woman aged 25 to 45 with COVID-19, enrolled during active disease. The CDR3 DNA reads TGTGCCACCAGTGATTCCGGACTAGCGGGAGCTTATGAGCAGTTCTTC. The encoded protein is CATSDSGLAGAYEQFF.